The entry that follows covers one T cell receptor beta chain sequence. Only a few counts were recorded for this clonotype. Its antigen is not yet known. Per-base quality was not reported, and no clone a single base away is much larger than it. The sample is drawn from a study of early T cells in non-severe SARS-CoV-2 infection (dated by TCRdb to the early 2020s). For context, the study as a whole: Bulk RNA from unsorted whole blood was used for TCR sequencing, so alpha and beta chains could not be paired. Paper-wide results and their limitations: VDJdb matching was skewed toward anti-spike CD8 responses and likely underestimated virus-specific expansions by missing private and CD4 specificities.

Libraries were built with 5' RACE. The sample was run on a NextSeq 500. To correct for sequencing error and PCR bias, the TCR library protocol tagged individual cDNA molecules with unique molecular identifiers. Both TCR alpha and beta chains were sequenced, and tight co-correlation was observed between alpha and beta sequence abundances in each sample. The authors' analysis ran thus. Decombinator V4 was used to annotate TCR sequences for V gene, J gene and CDR3. Expanded TCRs were defined as changing significantly between any two time points under a Poisson model with p below 0.0001. TCR abundances were normalised to the total number of TCRs sequenced per sample and expressed as counts per million. MAIT TCRs were defined by TRAV1-2 paired with TRAJ12, TRAJ20 or TRAJ33, and iNKT TCRs by TRAV10 paired with TRAJ18. VDJdb, accessed 1 November 2021, was searched for CMV, EBV and SARS-CoV-2 annotated TCRs, excluding TCRs annotated for multiple antigens. Starting from the raw public reads, TCRdb applied fastp trimming at Q25, assembled clones with MiXCR and retained in-frame beta chains. Entries are consolidated by CDR3 protein sequence, retaining the most common genes and DNA. The V and J calls and clone size come from TCRdb's table, not from the authors' own analysis. This sample has 97,000 or so distinct CDR3 sequences in its table, and roughly 9.6% of those were observed once. The ten largest clones represent about 4.5% of the sample.

Set within a cohort of healthcare workers in London, UK, this nested case-control study involved weekly PCR testing of nasopharyngeal swabs along with blood sampling. Healthcare workers were recruited during the week of the UK lockdown, between 23 and 31 March 2020, and followed weekly for up to about 15 weeks. V sheds 5 bases and J sheds 4 bases, leaving 12 bases between their ends. Measured from the cysteine to the phenylalanine, the CDR3 is 12 residues long. Only the CDR3 region is kept as DNA, spanning 36 bases read in frame from base 1. For CDR1 and CDR2, the germline V gene (reference sequence) lists DFQATT and SNEGSKA.

The V and J segments used are TRBV20-1 and TRBJ2-7; possibly the D gene is TRBD2, per 6 matching bases. The sequenced sample was whole blood, obtained at baseline. The sequence was obtained from an adult who was a healthcare worker with PCR-confirmed SARS-CoV-2 infection or an uninfected control (not recorded which). The DNA sequence follows: TGCAGTGCTCCATGGGGGGATTACGAGCAGTACTTC. The encoded protein is CSAPWGDYEQYF.